The rows below give T cell receptor beta chains drawn from one sample of a study of vaccination effects on CD4 cells after COVID-19. The repertoire was sequenced with immunoSEQ multiplex PCR; TCRdb's copy has only in-frame clones and lacks some. The repertoire has some 70,000 clones, about 80% of them found once; the top ten carry 1.2%. These receptors' targets are unknown. The specimen was CD4+ T cells from PBMCs cultured with HCoV-229E spike peptides, collected after COVID-19 vaccination. Receptors were obtained from a human donor who received a COVID-19 vaccine. Each CDR3 is given without its conserved first and last residue.

v_gene: TRBV18
j_gene: TRBJ2-5
CDR3aa: ASSPRLAGAQETQY

v_gene: TRBV7-7
j_gene: TRBJ2-3
CDR3aa: ASSRRGYLRADTQY

v_gene: TRBV5-1
j_gene: TRBJ2-3
CDR3aa: ASSLLTSTDTQY

v_gene: TRBV9
j_gene: TRBJ2-6
CDR3aa: ASSVGTGGIGANVLT

v_gene: TRBV24-1
j_gene: TRBJ2-6
CDR3aa: ATSDPQGKGANVLT

v_gene: TRBV2
j_gene: TRBJ1-4
CDR3aa: ASSVNEKLF

v_gene: TRBV7-3
j_gene: TRBJ2-5
CDR3aa: ASSLGPTGAETQY

v_gene: TRBV5-1
j_gene: TRBJ1-1
CDR3aa: ASSFSAGGVPEAF

v_gene: TRBV29-1
j_gene: TRBJ1-2
CDR3aa: SVEGQGLGGYT

v_gene: TRBV6-2/TRBV6-3
j_gene: TRBJ2-3
CDR3aa: ASSFFDDLITDTQY

v_gene: TRBV2
j_gene: TRBJ1-2
CDR3aa: ASSDPGREGLGYGYT

v_gene: TRBV7-9
j_gene: TRBJ2-5
CDR3aa: ASSLGLVAGETQY

v_gene: TRBV7-9
j_gene: TRBJ2-1
CDR3aa: ASSSTAYNEQF

v_gene: TRBV19
j_gene: TRBJ1-5
CDR3aa: ASNPGGGRNWNQPQH

v_gene: TRBV11-2
j_gene: TRBJ1-4
CDR3aa: ASSLKSAEEKLF

v_gene: TRBV15
j_gene: TRBJ2-1
CDR3aa: ATSRDIGHYNEQF

v_gene: TRBV7-2
j_gene: TRBJ1-5
CDR3aa: ASSTWGDQPQH

v_gene: TRBV5-4
j_gene: TRBJ1-6
CDR3aa: ASSRYGTEGSPLH

v_gene: TRBV7-2
j_gene: TRBJ1-6
CDR3aa: ASSLVGPGQGNSPLH

v_gene: TRBV4-1
j_gene: TRBJ1-6
CDR3aa: ASSLGSPGVNSPLH

v_gene: TRBV3-1/TRBV3-2
j_gene: TRBJ1-2
CDR3aa: ASSPQTGIGYGYT